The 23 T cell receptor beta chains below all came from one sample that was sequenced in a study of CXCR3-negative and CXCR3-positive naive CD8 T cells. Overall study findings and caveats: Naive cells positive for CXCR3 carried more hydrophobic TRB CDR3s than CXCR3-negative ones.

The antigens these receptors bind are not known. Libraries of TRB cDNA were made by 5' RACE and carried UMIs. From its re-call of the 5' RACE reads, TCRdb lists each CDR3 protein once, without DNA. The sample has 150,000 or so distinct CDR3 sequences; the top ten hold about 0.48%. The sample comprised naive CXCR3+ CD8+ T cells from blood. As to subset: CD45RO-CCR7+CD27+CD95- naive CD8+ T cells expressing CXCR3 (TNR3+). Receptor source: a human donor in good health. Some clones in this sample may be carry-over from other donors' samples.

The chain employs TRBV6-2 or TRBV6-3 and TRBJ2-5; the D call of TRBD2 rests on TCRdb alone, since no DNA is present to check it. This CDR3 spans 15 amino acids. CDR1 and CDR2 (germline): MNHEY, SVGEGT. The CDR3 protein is CASNSPGTTPETQYF.

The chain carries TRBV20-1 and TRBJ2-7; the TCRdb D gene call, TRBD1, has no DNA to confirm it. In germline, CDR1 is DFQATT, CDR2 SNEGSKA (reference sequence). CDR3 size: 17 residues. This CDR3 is CSARETLSGTGVYEQYF.

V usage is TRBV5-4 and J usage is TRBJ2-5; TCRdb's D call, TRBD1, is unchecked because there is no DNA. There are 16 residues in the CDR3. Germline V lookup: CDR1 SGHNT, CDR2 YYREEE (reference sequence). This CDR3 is CASSSPTDRVRETQYF.

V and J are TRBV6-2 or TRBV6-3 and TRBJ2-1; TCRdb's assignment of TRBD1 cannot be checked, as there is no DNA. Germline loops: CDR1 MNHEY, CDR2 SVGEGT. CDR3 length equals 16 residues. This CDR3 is CASSYSTPGIWNEQFF.

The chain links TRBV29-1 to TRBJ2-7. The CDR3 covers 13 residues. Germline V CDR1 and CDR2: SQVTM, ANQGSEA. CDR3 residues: CSVEEREPQVQYF.

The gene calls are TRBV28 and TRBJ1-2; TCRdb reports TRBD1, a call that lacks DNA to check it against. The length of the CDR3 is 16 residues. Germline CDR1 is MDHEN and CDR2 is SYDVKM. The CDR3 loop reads CASSSTIWTGGGGYTF.

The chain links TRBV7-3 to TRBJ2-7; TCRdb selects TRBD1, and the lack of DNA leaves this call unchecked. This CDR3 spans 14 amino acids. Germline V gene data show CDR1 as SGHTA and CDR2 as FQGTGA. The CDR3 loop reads CASSPYPTHHEQYF.

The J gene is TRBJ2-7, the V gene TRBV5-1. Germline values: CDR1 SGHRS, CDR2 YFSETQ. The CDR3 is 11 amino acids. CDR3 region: CASSLGYKQYF.

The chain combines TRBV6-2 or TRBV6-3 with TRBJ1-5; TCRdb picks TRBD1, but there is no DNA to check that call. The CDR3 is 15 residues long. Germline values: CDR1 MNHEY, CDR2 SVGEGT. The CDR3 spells CASSFADRARQPQHF.

CDR3 residues: CATSKALGLVDYEQYF. The chain is built from TRBV15 and TRBJ2-7; TCRdb indicates TRBD2, and absent DNA this call remains unverified. The CDR3 consists of 16 residues. Per germline, CDR1 LNHNV and CDR2 YYDKDF (reference sequence).

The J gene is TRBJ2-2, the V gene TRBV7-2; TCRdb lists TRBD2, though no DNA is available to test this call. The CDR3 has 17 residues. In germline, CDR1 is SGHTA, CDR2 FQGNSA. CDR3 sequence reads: CASSLAHGTTYGGELFF.

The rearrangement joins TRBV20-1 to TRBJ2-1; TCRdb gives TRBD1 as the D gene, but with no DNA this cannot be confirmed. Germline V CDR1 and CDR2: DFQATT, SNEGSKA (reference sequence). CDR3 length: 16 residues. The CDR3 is CSACMGGPSSYNEQFF.

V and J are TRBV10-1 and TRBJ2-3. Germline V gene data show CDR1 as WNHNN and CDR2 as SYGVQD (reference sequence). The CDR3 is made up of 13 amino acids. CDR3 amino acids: CASSEPYSDTQYF.

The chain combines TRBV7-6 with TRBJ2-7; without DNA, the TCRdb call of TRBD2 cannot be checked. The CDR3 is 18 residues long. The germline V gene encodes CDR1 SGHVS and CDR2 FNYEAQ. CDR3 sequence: CASSSGLAGGFSSYEQYF.

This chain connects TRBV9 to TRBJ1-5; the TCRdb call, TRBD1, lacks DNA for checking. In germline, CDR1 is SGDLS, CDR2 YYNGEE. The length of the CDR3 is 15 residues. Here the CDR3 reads CASSRGGGSNQPQHF.

This CDR3 reads CASSEALGGVVTDTQYF. The rearrangement uses TRBV25-1 and TRBJ2-3; TCRdb designates TRBD1, a call that cannot be tested without DNA. The CDR3 length is 17 residues. Germline CDR1 is MGHDK and CDR2 is SYGVNS.

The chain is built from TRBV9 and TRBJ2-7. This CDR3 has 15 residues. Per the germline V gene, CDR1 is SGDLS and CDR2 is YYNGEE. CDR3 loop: CASSVEDRPSYEQYF.

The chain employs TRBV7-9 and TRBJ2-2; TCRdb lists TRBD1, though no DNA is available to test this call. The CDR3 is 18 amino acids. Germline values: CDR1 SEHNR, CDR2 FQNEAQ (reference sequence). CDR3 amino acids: CASSLDSSTPINTGELFF.

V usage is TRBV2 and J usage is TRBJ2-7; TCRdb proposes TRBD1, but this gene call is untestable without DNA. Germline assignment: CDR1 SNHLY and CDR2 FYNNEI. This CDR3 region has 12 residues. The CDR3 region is CASHARHYEQYF.

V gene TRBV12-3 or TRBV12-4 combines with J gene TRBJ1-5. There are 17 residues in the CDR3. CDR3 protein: CASSLVIGSYSNQPQHF.

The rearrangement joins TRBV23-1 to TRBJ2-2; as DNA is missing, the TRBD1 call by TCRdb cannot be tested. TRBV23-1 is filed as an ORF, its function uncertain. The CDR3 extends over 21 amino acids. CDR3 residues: CASLANYRGPGEYGATGELFF.

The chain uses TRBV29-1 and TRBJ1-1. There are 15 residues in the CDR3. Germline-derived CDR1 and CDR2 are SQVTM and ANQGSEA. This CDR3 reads CSVSSIEYMNTEAFF.

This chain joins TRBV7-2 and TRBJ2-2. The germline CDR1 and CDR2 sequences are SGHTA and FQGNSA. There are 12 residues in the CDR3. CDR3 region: CASSLEAGELFF.